This TCR beta chain was observed in a study of T cell changes during pregnancy in multiple sclerosis. Germline V gene sequence: CDR1 SGHTA, CDR2 FQGNSA. The CDR3 loop spans 13 amino acids. V lost 3 bases and J 4 bases, leaving 9 bases between the germline ends. Sequencing used immunoSEQ multiplex PCR; TCRdb keeps in-frame clones, though not all of them. The sample has over 50,000 clones; around 87% are singletons. The clonotype was recovered from a human donor whose cells served as feeder cells for cultures in a pregnancy study. The chain links TRBV7-2 to TRBJ1-1; D unclear. Sequenced: peripheral blood from another person, used as feeder cells. The CDR3 DNA reads TGTGCCAGCAGCTTCAAAGGAGGCACTGAAGCTTTCTTT. Its translation: CASSFKGGTEAFF. Using reference TRBV7-2 and TRBJ1-1 for the parts outside the CDR3, the full variable domain is GAGVSQSPSNKVTEKGKDVELRCDPISGHTALYWYRQSLGQGLEFLIYFQGNSAPDKSGLPSDRFSAERTGGSVSTLTIQRTQQEDSAVYLCASSFKGGTEAFFGQGTRLTVV.